The 11 T cell receptor beta chains given below trace back to one sample, sequenced in a study of T-cell memory formation after mild COVID-19. In TCRdb, the 5' RACE reads were re-called with MiXCR into one record per CDR3 protein. The sample includes around 300,000 distinct CDR3 sequences, roughly 15% of them seen just once. Sequenced sample: PBMCs or a T cell subset sorted from them (not recorded which). These receptors were obtained from a man younger than 35 who had mild COVID-19 (a few samples of this study predate the infection). Cell type and time point are not known.

The chain carries TRBV7-3 and TRBJ2-3, with a possible D match to TRBD1 (8 bases). CDR3 size: 16 residues. CDR1 SGHTA and CDR2 FQGTGA come from the germline V gene. V shed 5 bases and J shed 2 bases, with 17 bases lying between them. The CDR3 DNA is TGTGCCAGCAGCCCACAGGGGGGGTCCCTCACAGATACGCAGTATTTT. This codes for CASSPQGGSLTDTQYF.

V gene TRBV5-6 combines with J gene TRBJ1-5, with D possibly TRBD1 on 5 matching bases. Trimming cost V 1 base and J 2 bases, with 10 bases left between them. The CDR3 has 15 residues. Germline-derived CDR1 and CDR2 are SGHDT and YYEEEE. CDR3 residues: CASSLMGGGNQPQHF. The CDR3 region has the DNA TGTGCCAGCAGCTTGATGGGGGGGGGCAATCAGCCCCAGCATTTT. Full variable domain (remainder filled in from reference TRBV5-6 and TRBJ1-5): DAGVTQSPTHLIKTRGQQVTLRCSPKSGHDTVSWYQQALGQGPQFIFQYYEEEERQRGNFPDRFSGHQFPNYSSELNVNALLLGDSALYLCASSLMGGGNQPQHFGDGTRLSIL.

This clonotype was seen a handful of times. This rearrangement joins TRBV7-7 to TRBJ2-2; D is perhaps TRBD1 (6 bases). The CDR3 totals 15 residues. The V and J ends lost 5 bases and 1 base respectively, with 11 bases between them. Germline V gives CDR1 SSHAT, CDR2 FNYEAQ (reference sequence). The DNA of the CDR3 is TGTGCCAGCAGCCCAGGGGAGTGGAACACCGGGGAGCTGTTTTTT. Translation: CASSPGEWNTGELFF.

This clonotype was seen more than once but under ten times. This chain joins TRBV24-1 and TRBJ1-2; perhaps TRBD1 as D (5 bases). Germline V CDR1 and CDR2: KGHDR, SFDVKD. Trimming shortened V by 3 bases and J by 4 bases, and 14 bases separated the two germline ends. This CDR3 has 15 residues. DNA of the CDR3: TGTGCCACCAGTGATCCATCCGGGGGAGCCTATGGCTACACCTTC. Translated, it gives CATSDPSGGAYGYTF.

The DNA of the CDR3 is TGCAGCGTGACTAGGGGGTTGGAAGAGACCCAGTACTTC. Amino acid sequence: CSVTRGLEETQYF. The rearrangement uses TRBV29-1 and TRBJ2-5, with D possibly being TRBD1 or TRBD2 (6 bases each). CDR3 length: 13 residues. Trimming stripped 6 bases from V and 3 bases from J, with 14 bases between. Germline CDR1 is SQVTM and CDR2 is ANQGSEA.

V and J are TRBV5-4 and TRBJ2-7; a weak D match, TRBD1 (5 bases). Germline CDR1 SGHNT, CDR2 YYREEE (reference sequence). V shed 6 bases and J shed 7 bases, with 11 bases lying between them. There are 11 residues in the CDR3. CDR3: CASKQGREQYF. The CDR3 DNA reads as TGTGCCAGCAAGCAGGGAAGGGAGCAGTACTTC.

This clonotype was counted only a few times. This chain joins TRBV12-3 or TRBV12-4 and TRBJ1-2; possible D gene TRBD1, 5 bases. With 3 bases removed from V and 5 bases from J, the gap between germline ends came to 10 bases. This CDR3 is 13 amino acids long. DNA of the CDR3: TGTGCCAGCAGTTTCGGGAGGGGTTATGGCTACACCTTC. Protein sequence: CASSFGRGYGYTF.

This clonotype was observed at least ten times. The chain combines TRBV28 with TRBJ2-7; no definite D call. This CDR3 has 13 amino acids. Trimming removed 6 bases at V and 3 bases at J, with 12 bases between. CDR1 MDHEN and CDR2 SYDVKM come from the germline V gene. CDR3 loop: CASSPLLGYEQYV. Here the CDR3 DNA reads TGTGCCAGCAGCCCGTTGCTCGGCTACGAGCAGTACGTC.

Only one count was recorded for this clonotype. This sequence joins TRBV6-6 and TRBJ1-6, with 7 bases lining up with TRBD1. From germline, CDR1 is MNHNY and CDR2 SVGAGI (reference sequence). With 6 bases clipped from V and 7 bases from J, the junction kept 6 bases outside the gene matches. The CDR3 runs to 14 residues. The CDR3 coding sequence is TGTGCCAGCAGGGCGGACAGGCGGAATTCACCCCTCCACTTT. This encodes CASRADRRNSPLHF.

In its sample, this clonotype was seen many times. The chain carries TRBV14 and TRBJ1-2, with a possible D match to TRBD1 (5 bases). The germline gives CDR1 SGHDN, CDR2 FVKESK. V lost 9 bases and J 2 bases, leaving 22 bases between the germline ends. CDR3 length equals 16 residues. The CDR3 region is CASGTACPGFNYGYTF. In nucleotides, the CDR3 is TGTGCCAGTGGGACTGCCTGCCCAGGGTTCAACTATGGCTACACCTTC.

This clonotype was seen more than once but under ten times. The chain joins TRBV10-1 to TRBJ1-1; no clear D gene. Trimming removed 2 bases at V and 1 base at J, with 11 bases between. Germline loops: CDR1 WNHNN, CDR2 SYGVQD (reference sequence). This CDR3 region has 15 residues. For the CDR3, the DNA is TGCGCCAGCAGTGAGGCCGGGGAAGGGAACACTGAAGCTTTCTTT. Translation: CASSEAGEGNTEAFF.